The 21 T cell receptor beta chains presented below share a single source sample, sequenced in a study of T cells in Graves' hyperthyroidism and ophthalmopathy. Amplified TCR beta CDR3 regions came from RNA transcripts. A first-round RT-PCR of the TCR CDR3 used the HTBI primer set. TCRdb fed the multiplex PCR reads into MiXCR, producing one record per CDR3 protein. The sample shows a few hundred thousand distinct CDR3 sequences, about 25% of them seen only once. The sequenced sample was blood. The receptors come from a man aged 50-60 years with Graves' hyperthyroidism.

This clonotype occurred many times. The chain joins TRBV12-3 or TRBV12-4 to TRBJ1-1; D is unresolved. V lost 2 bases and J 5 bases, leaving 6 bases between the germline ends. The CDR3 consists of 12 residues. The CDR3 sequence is CASSLSVTEAFF. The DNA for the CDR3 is TGTGCCAGCAGTTTAAGCGTTACTGAAGCTTTCTTT.

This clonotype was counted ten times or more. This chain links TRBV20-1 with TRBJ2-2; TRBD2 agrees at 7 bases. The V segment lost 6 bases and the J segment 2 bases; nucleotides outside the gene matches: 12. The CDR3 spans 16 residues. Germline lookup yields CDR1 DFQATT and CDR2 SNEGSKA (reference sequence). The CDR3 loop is CSAQGGASGNTGELFF. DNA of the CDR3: TGCAGTGCCCAAGGTGGGGCTAGCGGAAACACCGGGGAGCTGTTTTTT.

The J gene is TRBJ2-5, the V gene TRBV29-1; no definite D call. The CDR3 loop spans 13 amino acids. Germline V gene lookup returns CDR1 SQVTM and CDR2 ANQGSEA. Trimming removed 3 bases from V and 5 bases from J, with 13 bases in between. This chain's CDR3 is CSVEKIGPETQYF. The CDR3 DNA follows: TGCAGCGTTGAGAAGATAGGGCCGGAGACCCAGTACTTC. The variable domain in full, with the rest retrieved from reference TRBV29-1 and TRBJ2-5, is SAVISQKPSRDICQRGTSLTIQCQVDSQVTMMFWYRQQPGQSLTLIATANQGSEATYESGFVIDKFPISRPNLTFSTLTVSNMSPEDSSIYLCSVEKIGPETQYFGPGTRLLVL.

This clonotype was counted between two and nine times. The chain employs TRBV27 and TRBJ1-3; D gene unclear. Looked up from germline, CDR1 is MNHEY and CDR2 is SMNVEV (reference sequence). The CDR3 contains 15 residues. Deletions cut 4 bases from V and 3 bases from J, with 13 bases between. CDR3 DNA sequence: TGTGCCAGCAGTTCTACGGGCAGAGGTGGAAACACCATATATTTT. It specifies CASSSTGRGGNTIYF.

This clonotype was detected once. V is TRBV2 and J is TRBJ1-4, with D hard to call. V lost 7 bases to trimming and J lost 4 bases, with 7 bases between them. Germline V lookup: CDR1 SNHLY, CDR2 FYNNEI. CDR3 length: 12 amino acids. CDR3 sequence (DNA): TGTGCCAGCAAGGAGGGTAATGAAAAACTGTTTTTT. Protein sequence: CASKEGNEKLFF.

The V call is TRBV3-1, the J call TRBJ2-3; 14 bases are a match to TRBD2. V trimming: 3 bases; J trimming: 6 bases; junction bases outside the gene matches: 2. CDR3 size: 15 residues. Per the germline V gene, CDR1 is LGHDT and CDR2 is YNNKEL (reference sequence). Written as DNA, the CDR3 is TGTGCCAGCAGCCAGGGACTAGCGGGAGAGGATACGCAGTATTTT. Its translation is CASSQGLAGEDTQYF.

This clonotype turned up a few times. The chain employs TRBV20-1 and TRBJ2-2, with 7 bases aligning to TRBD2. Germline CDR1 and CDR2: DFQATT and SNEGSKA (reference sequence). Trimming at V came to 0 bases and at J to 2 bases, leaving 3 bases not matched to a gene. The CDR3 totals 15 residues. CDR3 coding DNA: TGCAGTGCTAGAGATGGGGGACTAAACACCGGGGAGCTGTTTTTT. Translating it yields CSARDGGLNTGELFF.

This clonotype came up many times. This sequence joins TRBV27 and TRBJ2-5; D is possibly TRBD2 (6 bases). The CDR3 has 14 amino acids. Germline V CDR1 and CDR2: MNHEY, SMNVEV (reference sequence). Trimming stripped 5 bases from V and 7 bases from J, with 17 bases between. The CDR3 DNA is TGTGCCAGCAGTCCCCAGCGGGTCAGGGCGACCCAGTACTTC. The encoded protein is CASSPQRVRATQYF.

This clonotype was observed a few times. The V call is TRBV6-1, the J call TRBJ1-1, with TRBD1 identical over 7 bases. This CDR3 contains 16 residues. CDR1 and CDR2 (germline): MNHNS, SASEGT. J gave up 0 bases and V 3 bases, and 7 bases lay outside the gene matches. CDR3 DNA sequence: TGTGCCAGCAGTGAGCCAGGGGACAGCTTGAACACTGAAGCTTTCTTT. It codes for CASSEPGDSLNTEAFF.

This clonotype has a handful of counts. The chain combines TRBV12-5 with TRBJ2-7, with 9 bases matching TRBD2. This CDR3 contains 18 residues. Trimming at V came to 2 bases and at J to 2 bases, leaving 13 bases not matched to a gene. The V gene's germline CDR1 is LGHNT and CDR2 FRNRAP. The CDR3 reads CASGLTSGLLGATYEQYF. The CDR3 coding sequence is TGTGCTAGTGGTTTGACTAGCGGGCTCCTGGGGGCTACCTACGAGCAGTACTTC.

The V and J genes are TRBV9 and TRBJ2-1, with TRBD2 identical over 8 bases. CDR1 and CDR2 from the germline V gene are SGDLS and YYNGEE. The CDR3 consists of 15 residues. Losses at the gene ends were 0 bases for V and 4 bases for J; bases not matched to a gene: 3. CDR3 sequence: CASSVGSGRYNEQFF. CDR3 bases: TGTGCCAGCAGCGTAGGGAGCGGGAGATACAATGAGCAGTTCTTC.

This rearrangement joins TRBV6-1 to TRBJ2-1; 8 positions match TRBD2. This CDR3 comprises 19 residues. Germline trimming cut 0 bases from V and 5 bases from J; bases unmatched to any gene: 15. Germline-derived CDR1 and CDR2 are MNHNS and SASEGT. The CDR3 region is CASSEAISSVGTRNNEQFF. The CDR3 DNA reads TGTGCCAGCAGTGAAGCGATCTCGTCGGTTGGGACTAGAAACAATGAGCAGTTCTTC.

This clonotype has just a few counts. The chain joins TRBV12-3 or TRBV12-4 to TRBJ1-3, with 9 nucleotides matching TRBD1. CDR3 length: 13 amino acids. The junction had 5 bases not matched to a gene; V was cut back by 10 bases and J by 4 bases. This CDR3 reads CATPGTGGNTIYF. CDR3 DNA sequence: TGTGCCACTCCCGGGACAGGGGGAAACACCATATATTTT.

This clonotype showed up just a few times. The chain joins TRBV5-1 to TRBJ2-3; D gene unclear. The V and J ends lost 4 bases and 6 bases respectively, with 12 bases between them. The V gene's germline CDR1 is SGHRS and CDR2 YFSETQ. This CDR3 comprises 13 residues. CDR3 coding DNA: TGCGCCAGCAGCCTTTTAACTTTGGATACGCAGTATTTT. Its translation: CASSLLTLDTQYF.

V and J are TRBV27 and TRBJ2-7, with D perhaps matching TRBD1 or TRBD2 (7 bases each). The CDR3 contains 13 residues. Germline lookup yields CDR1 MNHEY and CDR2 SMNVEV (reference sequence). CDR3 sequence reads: CASGTVDSYEQYF. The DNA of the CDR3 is TGTGCAAGCGGGACAGTGGACTCCTACGAGCAGTACTTC.

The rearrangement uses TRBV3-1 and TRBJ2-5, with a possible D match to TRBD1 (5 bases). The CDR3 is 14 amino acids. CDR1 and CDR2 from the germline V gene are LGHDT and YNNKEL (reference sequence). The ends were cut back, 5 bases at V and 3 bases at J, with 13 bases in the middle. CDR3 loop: CASSVGVREETQYF. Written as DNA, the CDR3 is TGTGCCAGCAGCGTAGGGGTAAGAGAAGAGACCCAGTACTTC.

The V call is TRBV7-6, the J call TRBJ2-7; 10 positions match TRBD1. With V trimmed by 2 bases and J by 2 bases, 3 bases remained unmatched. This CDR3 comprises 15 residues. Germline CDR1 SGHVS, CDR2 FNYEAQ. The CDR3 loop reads CASSLLTGGTYEQYF. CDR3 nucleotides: TGTGCCAGCAGCTTATTGACAGGGGGCACCTACGAGCAGTACTTC.

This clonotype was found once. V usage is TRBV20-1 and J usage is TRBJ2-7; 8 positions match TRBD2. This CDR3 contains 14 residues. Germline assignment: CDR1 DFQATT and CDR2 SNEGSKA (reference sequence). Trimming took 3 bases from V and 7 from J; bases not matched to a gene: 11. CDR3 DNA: TGCAGTGCTAGTCTTAGCGGGACCCTACTTGAGCAGTACTTC. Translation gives CSASLSGTLLEQYF.

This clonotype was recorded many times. In DNA, the CDR3 is TGTGCCAGCAGCCCCCTCGGGCCGAGGGAGACCCAGTACTTC. It is translated as CASSPLGPRETQYF. The V gene is TRBV7-6, the J gene TRBJ2-5; D unclear. CDR1 is SGHVS, CDR2 FNYEAQ, per germline. The CDR3 sequence is 14 residues long. V gave up 5 bases and J gave up 5 bases, with 15 bases separating them.

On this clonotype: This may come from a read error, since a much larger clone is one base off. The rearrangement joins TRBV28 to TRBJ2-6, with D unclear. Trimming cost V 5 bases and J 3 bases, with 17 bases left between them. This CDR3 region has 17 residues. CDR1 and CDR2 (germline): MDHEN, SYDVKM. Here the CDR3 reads CASSLRNYRIGANVLTF. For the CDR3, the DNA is TGTGCCAGCAGTCTCCGCAACTACAGAATTGGGGCCAACGTCCTGACTTTC.

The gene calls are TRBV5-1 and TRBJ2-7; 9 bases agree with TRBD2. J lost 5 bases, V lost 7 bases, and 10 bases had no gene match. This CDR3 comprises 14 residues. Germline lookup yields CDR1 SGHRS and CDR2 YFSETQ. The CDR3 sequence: CASALLAGKDEQYF. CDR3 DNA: TGCGCCAGCGCCCTTCTAGCGGGAAAGGACGAGCAGTACTTC. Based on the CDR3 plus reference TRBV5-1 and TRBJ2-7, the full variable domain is KAGVTQTPRYLIKTRGQQVTLSCSPISGHRSVSWYQQTPGQGLQFLFEYFSETQRNKGNFPGRFSGRQFSNSRSEMNVSTLELGDSALYLCASALLAGKDEQYFGPGTRLTVT.